Presented here are 29 T cell receptor beta chains from one specimen sequenced in a study of T cell responses to AZD1222 COVID-19 vaccine. The method was immunoSEQ multiplex PCR; TCRdb's version includes in-frame clones alone and lacks a portion of them. The sample holds fewer than 200,000 clones; 80% to 90% are singletons and the top ten take around a tenth. The sample in question was peripheral blood, obtained 28 days after the second AZD1222 dose. These receptors all come from an adult who received the AZD1222 COVID-19 vaccine.

This chain links TRBV12-3 or TRBV12-4 with TRBJ2-7; D may be TRBD1 (6 bases). The ends were cut back, 5 bases at V and 0 bases at J, with 8 bases in the middle. The CDR3 contains 13 residues. CDR3 nucleotide sequence: TGTGCCAGCAGTAGGACAGTCTCCTACGAGCAGTACTTC. Residues: CASSRTVSYEQYF.

This sequence joins TRBV5-4 and TRBJ1-1, with TRBD1 identical over 7 bases. Germline V gene sequence: CDR1 SGHNT, CDR2 YYREEE (reference sequence). The CDR3 has 14 residues. V lost 5 bases to trimming and J lost 5 bases; unmatched junction nucleotides: 9. In nucleotides, the CDR3 is TGTGCCAGCAGTAAAAACAGGGGTGGAACTGAAGCTTTCTTT. Amino acid sequence: CASSKNRGGTEAFF.

This clone appeared a few times. The rearrangement joins TRBV14 to TRBJ2-7; TRBD1 matches 9 bases. Trimming took 0 bases from V and 6 from J; bases not matched to a gene: 6. This CDR3 region has 15 residues. Germline assignment: CDR1 SGHDN and CDR2 FVKESK. This CDR3 is CASSQERTGASEQYF. The DNA for the CDR3 is TGTGCCAGCAGCCAAGAGCGGACAGGGGCGAGCGAGCAGTACTTC.

The gene calls are TRBV5-1 and TRBJ2-3; 9 bases agree with TRBD1. Trimming cost V 0 bases and J 3 bases; bases outside gene matches: 5. The CDR3 sequence is 16 residues long. Germline loops: CDR1 SGHRS, CDR2 YFSETQ. CDR3 loop: CASSLGVGQGTDTQYF. The CDR3 DNA reads TGCGCCAGCAGCTTGGGGGTGGGACAGGGTACAGATACGCAGTATTTT.

The V call is TRBV7-2, the J call TRBJ2-7; D unclear. V lost 4 bases to trimming and J lost 0 bases, with 7 bases between them. Germline assignment: CDR1 SGHTA and CDR2 FQGNSA. The CDR3 consists of 13 residues. The CDR3 region is CASSSYSSYEQYF. The CDR3 coding sequence is TGTGCCAGCAGCTCTTATAGCTCCTACGAGCAGTACTTC.

The V gene is TRBV7-9, the J gene TRBJ2-5, with D perhaps being TRBD1 or TRBD2 (5 bases each). V lost 6 bases to trimming and J lost 7 bases, with 18 bases between them. The germline V gene has CDR1 SEHNR and CDR2 FQNEAQ (reference sequence). This CDR3 comprises 14 residues. The CDR3, as DNA: TGTGCCAGCAGGCCTATAGGGACCGAAGGGACCCAGTACTTC. Translating gives CASRPIGTEGTQYF. Combining the CDR3 with reference TRBV7-9 and TRBJ2-5 gives the whole variable domain DTGVSQNPRHKITKRGQNVTFRCDPISEHNRLYWYRQTLGQGPEFLTYFQNEAQLEKSRLLSDRFSAERPKGSFSTLEIQRTEQGDSAMYLCASRPIGTEGTQYFGPGTRLLVL.

This chain joins TRBV30 and TRBJ1-2; D is possibly TRBD1 (6 bases). CDR1 and CDR2 from the germline V gene are GTSNPN and SVGIG (reference sequence). This CDR3 region has 13 residues. V lost 2 bases and J 3 bases, leaving 10 bases between the germline ends. The CDR3 DNA reads TGTGCCTGGAGTAAGGGGGTAGACTATGGCTACACCTTC. Its protein product is CAWSKGVDYGYTF.

This sequence joins TRBV7-8 and TRBJ1-2; D possibly corresponds to TRBD1 (5 bases). CDR3 length: 14 amino acids. V shed 5 bases and J shed 4 bases, with 14 bases lying between them. Germline V gives CDR1 SGHVS, CDR2 FQNEAQ. DNA for the CDR3: TGTGCCAGCAGCCGGGGGTCACAGTCCTATGGCTACACCTTC. This sequence encodes CASSRGSQSYGYTF.

The rearrangement uses TRBV7-6 and TRBJ2-7; the D gene could be TRBD1 or TRBD2 (5 bases each). Germline CDR1 is SGHVS and CDR2 is FNYEAQ. V shed 5 bases and J shed 2 bases, with 10 bases lying between them. This CDR3 is 13 amino acids long. The CDR3 nucleotides are TGTGCCAGCAGCCTGGGGCGGGCCTACGAGCAGTACTTC. This translates into CASSLGRAYEQYF.

The chain is built from TRBV7-3 and TRBJ2-1; 9 bases line up with TRBD1. V trimming: 5 bases; J trimming: 5 bases; junction bases outside the gene matches: 4. The CDR3 consists of 14 residues. Germline V gives CDR1 SGHTA, CDR2 FQGTGA. The CDR3 sequence is CASSRDRVDNEQFF. The CDR3 nucleotides are TGTGCCAGCAGCCGGGACAGGGTTGACAATGAGCAGTTCTTC.

This clone was seen more than once but under ten times. V gene TRBV6-4 combines with J gene TRBJ2-3; TRBD2 is a possible D gene (5 bases). Looked up from germline, CDR1 is MRHNA and CDR2 is SNTAGT. The CDR3 runs 14 residues. With 4 bases removed from V and 2 bases from J, the gap between germline ends came to 10 bases. CDR3 DNA sequence: TGTGCCAGCAGTGTGGAGGTCCACACAGATACGCAGTATTTT. Protein product: CASSVEVHTDTQYF.

The chain couples TRBV7-2 to TRBJ2-7, with 11 bases aligning to TRBD1. The germline V gene encodes CDR1 SGHTA and CDR2 FQGNSA. J gave up 3 bases and V 0 bases, and 1 base lay outside the gene matches. The CDR3 extends over 15 amino acids. The CDR3 sequence: CASSLAGTGGYEQYF. For the CDR3, the DNA is TGTGCCAGCAGCTTAGCAGGGACAGGGGGCTACGAGCAGTACTTC.

The rearrangement joins TRBV3-1 (or the pseudogene TRBV3-2) to TRBJ2-2; D remains unclear. Germline V gene data show CDR1 as LGHDT and CDR2 as YNNKEL (reference sequence). Trimming stripped 3 bases from V and 3 bases from J, with 8 bases between. CDR3 size: 14 residues. The CDR3 here is CASSQLLDTGELFF. CDR3 coding DNA: TGTGCCAGCAGCCAGCTTTTGGACACCGGGGAGCTGTTTTTT.

This clone was seen once. The V call is TRBV6-1, the J call TRBJ1-1; no definite D call. This CDR3 contains 16 residues. Trimming took off 3 bases at V and 0 bases at J, with 14 bases between the two ends. Germline V gives CDR1 MNHNS, CDR2 SASEGT. The CDR3 spells CASSDVVGAMNTEAFF. CDR3 in DNA: TGTGCCAGCAGTGACGTCGTAGGTGCCATGAACACTGAAGCTTTCTTT.

The chain couples TRBV6-5 to TRBJ1-6, with 7 bases fitting TRBD1. Germline V lookup: CDR1 MNHEY, CDR2 SVGAGI. The CDR3 contains 14 residues. The V segment lost 8 bases and the J segment 7 bases; nucleotides outside the gene matches: 8. CDR3 bases: TGTGCCAGCCGTCCGACAGGGAGAAATTCACCCCTCCACTTT. This encodes CASRPTGRNSPLHF.

This chain connects TRBV6-5 to TRBJ1-5, with D maybe TRBD1 (6 bases). CDR1 is MNHEY and CDR2 is SVGAGI in the germline V gene. The CDR3 totals 15 residues. V dropped 7 bases and J dropped 2 bases, with 15 bases sitting between them. CDR3 loop: CASKDPYRGNQPQHF. CDR3 nucleotide sequence: TGTGCCAGCAAGGACCCTTACAGGGGCAATCAGCCCCAGCATTTT.

This chain uses TRBV5-1 with TRBJ2-3; 10 nucleotides agree with TRBD1. The germline V gene has CDR1 SGHRS and CDR2 YFSETQ. This CDR3 is 16 amino acids long. The V gene end was trimmed by 3 bases and the J gene end by 3 bases; junction bases not matched to a gene: 7. This CDR3 reads CASSSRSGQGTDTQYF. DNA of the CDR3: TGCGCCAGCAGCTCGAGGTCGGGACAGGGGACAGATACGCAGTATTTT.

The rearrangement links TRBV5-4 to TRBJ2-1, with D unresolved. Trimming cost V 4 bases and J 7 bases, with 21 bases left between them. Germline CDR1 and CDR2: SGHNT and YYREEE (reference sequence). This CDR3 contains 16 residues. DNA for the CDR3: TGTGCCAGCAGCGGTTCCCTCTTCCCCTCTAAAAATGAGCAGTTCTTC. This encodes CASSGSLFPSKNEQFF.

This chain links TRBV20-1 with TRBJ1-1; D perhaps matches TRBD1 (5 bases). The CDR3 totals 11 residues. V was clipped by 0 bases and J by 11 bases, with 10 bases between them. In germline, CDR1 is DFQATT, CDR2 SNEGSKA (reference sequence). CDR3 protein: CSAREGERAFF. The CDR3 DNA sequence: TGCAGTGCTAGAGAGGGGGAGCGCGCTTTCTTT.

This sequence joins TRBV6-5 and TRBJ1-2; D ambiguous. Germline CDR1 is MNHEY and CDR2 is SVGAGI. V lost 8 bases and J lost 7, with 23 bases in between. The CDR3 covers 15 residues. The CDR3 reads CASFKGRGVGVGYTF. CDR3 DNA sequence: TGTGCCAGCTTTAAGGGCCGCGGGGTTGGGGTTGGCTACACCTTC.

The chain has TRBV30 and TRBJ1-2; TRBD1 is a possible D gene (6 bases). CDR1 is GTSNPN and CDR2 is SVGIG in the germline V gene (reference sequence). V was pared by 6 bases and J by 0 bases, with 17 bases between. This CDR3 contains 15 residues. DNA of the CDR3: TGTGCCTGCTCTCTGGGGGACACTGCTAACTATGGCTACACCTTC. Encoded protein: CACSLGDTANYGYTF.

The genes are TRBV3-1 (or the pseudogene TRBV3-2) and TRBJ1-2, with D perhaps matching TRBD1 (5 bases). V was pared by 1 base and J by 0 bases, with 12 bases between. This CDR3 region has 16 residues. Germline CDR1 is LGHDT and CDR2 is YNNKEL (reference sequence). CDR3: CASSQGGDRANYGYTF. CDR3 sequence (DNA): TGTGCCAGCAGCCAAGGGGGGGATAGAGCTAACTATGGCTACACCTTC.

The V call is TRBV6-2 or TRBV6-3, the J call TRBJ1-1; D possibly corresponds to TRBD1 (5 bases). The germline V gene has CDR1 MNHEY and CDR2 SVGEGT. This CDR3 is built from 13 residues. The V gene lost 6 bases and the J gene lost 2 bases, with 10 bases spanning the gap. Written as DNA, the CDR3 is TGTGCCAGCAGGCCTCAGGGCAACACTGAAGCTTTCTTT. Translation: CASRPQGNTEAFF.

This sequence joins TRBV18 and TRBJ1-1; a possible D gene is TRBD1 (6 bases). V was cut by 2 bases and J by 3 bases, with 10 bases left in between. The CDR3 runs to 14 residues. CDR1 is KGHSH, CDR2 LQKENI, per germline. The DNA of the CDR3 is TGTGCCAGCTCACCAAGACAGGCGGACACTGAAGCTTTCTTT. Its protein product is CASSPRQADTEAFF.

This sequence joins TRBV9 and TRBJ2-2, with TRBD2 matching 8 bases. This CDR3 has 16 residues. Germline V CDR1 and CDR2: SGDLS, YYNGEE. V shed 5 bases and J 1 base; nucleotides not matched to a gene: 7. CDR3 nucleotide sequence: TGTGCCAGCAGATCGAGCGGGGGAGTGAACACCGGGGAGCTGTTTTTT. Translating it yields CASRSSGGVNTGELFF.

The chain has TRBV19 and TRBJ2-7, with TRBD1 identical over 9 bases. The V and J ends lost 3 bases and 4 bases, in that order; junction bases with no gene match: 7. Germline CDR1 is LNHDA and CDR2 is SQIVND (reference sequence). The CDR3 is made up of 15 amino acids. The CDR3, as DNA: TGTGCCAGTAGTATTGTGCCGGGACAGGGATACGAGCAGTACTTC. It encodes CASSIVPGQGYEQYF.

CDR3 in amino acids: CASTPRFGNTEAFF. The CDR3 bases are TGCGCCAGCACCCCGCGGTTTGGGAACACTGAAGCTTTCTTT. The chain combines TRBV5-1 with TRBJ1-1; D gene unclear. The CDR3 contains 14 residues. Between the trimmed V and J ends, which lost 6 bases and 1 base, there was a span of 13 bases. The germline V gene encodes CDR1 SGHRS and CDR2 YFSETQ.

This chain uses TRBV3-1 (or the pseudogene TRBV3-2) with TRBJ1-1, with a weak D call TRBD1 (5 bases). Per the germline V gene, CDR1 is LGHDT and CDR2 is YNNKEL (reference sequence). This CDR3 is built from 17 residues. V shed 4 bases and J shed 7 bases, with 25 bases lying between them. The DNA of the CDR3 is TGTGCCAGCAGCCTAATAAGCCGGGCAGGGCAGTGGGGTGAAGCTTTCTTT. Encoded protein: CASSLISRAGQWGEAFF.

The rearrangement uses TRBV7-3 and TRBJ2-1, with 14 bases lining up with TRBD2. V lost 5 bases to trimming and J lost 7 bases; unmatched junction nucleotides: 7. The CDR3 contains 16 residues. The germline CDR1 and CDR2 sequences are SGHTA and FQGTGA. CDR3 loop: CASSRTSGGPLNEQFF. The CDR3 coding sequence is TGTGCCAGCAGCCGGACTAGCGGGGGGCCCCTGAATGAGCAGTTCTTC.